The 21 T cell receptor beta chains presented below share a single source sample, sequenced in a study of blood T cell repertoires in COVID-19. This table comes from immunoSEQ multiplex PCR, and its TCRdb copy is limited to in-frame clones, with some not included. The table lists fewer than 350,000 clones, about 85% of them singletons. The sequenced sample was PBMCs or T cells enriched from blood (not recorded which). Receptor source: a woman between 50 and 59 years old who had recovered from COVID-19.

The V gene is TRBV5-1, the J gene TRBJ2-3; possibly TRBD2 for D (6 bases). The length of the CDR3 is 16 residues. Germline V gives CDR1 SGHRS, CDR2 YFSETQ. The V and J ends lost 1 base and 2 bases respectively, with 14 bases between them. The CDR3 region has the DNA TGCGCCAGCAGCTTGTACCCGGGACTTATCACAGATACGCAGTATTTT. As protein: CASSLYPGLITDTQYF.

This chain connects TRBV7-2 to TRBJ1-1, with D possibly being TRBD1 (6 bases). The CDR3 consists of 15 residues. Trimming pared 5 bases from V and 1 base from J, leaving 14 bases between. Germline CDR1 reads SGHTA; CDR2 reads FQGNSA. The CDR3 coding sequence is TGTGCCAGCAGCCTACCACAGGGATCGAACACTGAAGCTTTCTTT. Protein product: CASSLPQGSNTEAFF.

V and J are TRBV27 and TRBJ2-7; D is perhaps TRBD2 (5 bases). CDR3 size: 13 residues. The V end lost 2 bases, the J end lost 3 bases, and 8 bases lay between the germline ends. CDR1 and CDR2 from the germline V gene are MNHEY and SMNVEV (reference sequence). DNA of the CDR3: TGTGCCAGCAGTTTAGGACTTGGCTACGAGCAGTACTTC. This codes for CASSLGLGYEQYF.

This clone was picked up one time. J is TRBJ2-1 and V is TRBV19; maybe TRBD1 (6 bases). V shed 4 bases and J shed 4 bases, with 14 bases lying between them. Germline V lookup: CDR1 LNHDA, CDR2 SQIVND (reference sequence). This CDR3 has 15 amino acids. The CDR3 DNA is TGTGCCAGTAGTAGGGGGCTGGAAGGATACAATGAGCAGTTCTTC. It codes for CASSRGLEGYNEQFF.

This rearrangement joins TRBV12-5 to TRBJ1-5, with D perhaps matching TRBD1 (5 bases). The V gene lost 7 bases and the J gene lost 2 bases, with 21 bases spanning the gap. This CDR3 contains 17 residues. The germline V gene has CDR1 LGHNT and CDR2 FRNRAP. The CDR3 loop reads CASAPQPQGPGNQPQHF. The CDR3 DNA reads TGTGCTAGTGCCCCCCAACCGCAGGGTCCGGGCAATCAGCCCCAGCATTTT.

CDR3 amino acids: CASSEVVIAGLATNEKLFF. In nucleotides, the CDR3 is TGTGCCAGCAGTGAAGTAGTAATAGCAGGACTTGCAACTAATGAAAAACTGTTTTTT. The V gene is TRBV6-1, the J gene TRBJ1-4; no definite D call. Trimming took off 1 base at V and 0 bases at J, with 18 bases between the two ends. The CDR3 length is 19 residues. In germline, CDR1 is MNHNS, CDR2 SASEGT.

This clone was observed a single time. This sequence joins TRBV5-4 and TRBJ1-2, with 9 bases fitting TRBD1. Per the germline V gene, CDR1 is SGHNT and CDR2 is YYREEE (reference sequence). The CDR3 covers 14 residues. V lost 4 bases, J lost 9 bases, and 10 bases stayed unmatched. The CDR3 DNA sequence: TGTGCCAGCAGCCAGAGTACAGGGGGCCAGAGCTACACCTTC. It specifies CASSQSTGGQSYTF.

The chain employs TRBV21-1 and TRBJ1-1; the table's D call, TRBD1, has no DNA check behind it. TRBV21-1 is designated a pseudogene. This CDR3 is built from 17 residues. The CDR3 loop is CASSKVLSGQQNTEAFF. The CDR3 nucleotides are TGTGCCAGCAGCAAGGTACTTTCGGGACAGCAAAACACTGAAGCTTTCTTT.

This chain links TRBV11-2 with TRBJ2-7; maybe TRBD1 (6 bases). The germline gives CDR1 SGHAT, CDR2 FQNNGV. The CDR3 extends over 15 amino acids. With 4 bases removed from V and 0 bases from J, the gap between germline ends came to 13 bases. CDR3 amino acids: CASSSDRRSSYEQYF. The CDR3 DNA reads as TGTGCCAGCAGCTCCGACAGGAGGAGCTCCTACGAGCAGTACTTC.

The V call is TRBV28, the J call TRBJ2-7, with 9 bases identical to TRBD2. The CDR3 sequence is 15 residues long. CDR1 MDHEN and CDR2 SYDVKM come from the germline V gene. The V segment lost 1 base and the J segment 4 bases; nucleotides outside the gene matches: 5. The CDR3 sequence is CASSLLTSGSYEQYF. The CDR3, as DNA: TGTGCCAGCAGTTTATTGACTAGCGGATCTTACGAGCAGTACTTC.

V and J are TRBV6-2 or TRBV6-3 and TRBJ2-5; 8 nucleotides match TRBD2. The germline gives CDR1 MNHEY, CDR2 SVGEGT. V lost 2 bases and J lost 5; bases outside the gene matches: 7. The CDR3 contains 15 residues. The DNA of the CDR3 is TGTGCCAGCAGTTACGACGGGGGGGCCGGCGAGACCCAGTACTTC. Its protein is CASSYDGGAGETQYF.

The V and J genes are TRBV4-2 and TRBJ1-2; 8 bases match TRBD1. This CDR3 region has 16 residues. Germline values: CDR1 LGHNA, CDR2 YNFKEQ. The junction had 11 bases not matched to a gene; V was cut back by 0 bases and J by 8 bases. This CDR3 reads CASSQDGQGRVRGYTF. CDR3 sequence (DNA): TGTGCCAGCAGCCAAGATGGACAGGGACGGGTGCGGGGCTACACCTTC.

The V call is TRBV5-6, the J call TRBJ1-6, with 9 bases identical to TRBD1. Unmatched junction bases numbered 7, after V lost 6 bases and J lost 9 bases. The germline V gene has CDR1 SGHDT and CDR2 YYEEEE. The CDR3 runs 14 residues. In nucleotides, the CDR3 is TGTGCCAGCACAAAGACAGGGGGTGCTTCACCCCTCCACTTT. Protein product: CASTKTGGASPLHF. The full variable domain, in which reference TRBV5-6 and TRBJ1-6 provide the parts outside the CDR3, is DAGVTQSPTHLIKTRGQQVTLRCSPKSGHDTVSWYQQALGQGPQFIFQYYEEEERQRGNFPDRFSGHQFPNYSSELNVNALLLGDSALYLCASTKTGGASPLHFGNGTRLTVT.

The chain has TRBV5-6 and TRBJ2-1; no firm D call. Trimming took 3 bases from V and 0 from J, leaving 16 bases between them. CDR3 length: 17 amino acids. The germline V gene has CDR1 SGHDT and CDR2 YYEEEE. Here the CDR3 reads CASSYLTGPFSYNEQFF. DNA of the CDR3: TGTGCCAGCAGCTACCTGACGGGTCCTTTCTCCTACAATGAGCAGTTCTTC. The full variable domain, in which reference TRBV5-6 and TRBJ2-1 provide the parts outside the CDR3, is DAGVTQSPTHLIKTRGQQVTLRCSPKSGHDTVSWYQQALGQGPQFIFQYYEEEERQRGNFPDRFSGHQFPNYSSELNVNALLLGDSALYLCASSYLTGPFSYNEQFFGPGTRLTVL.

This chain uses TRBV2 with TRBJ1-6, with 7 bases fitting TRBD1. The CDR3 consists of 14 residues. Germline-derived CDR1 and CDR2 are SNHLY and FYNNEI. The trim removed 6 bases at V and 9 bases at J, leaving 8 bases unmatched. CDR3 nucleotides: TGTGCCAGCAGCTCCCGGGACAGTTTTTCACCCCTCCACTTT. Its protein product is CASSSRDSFSPLHF.

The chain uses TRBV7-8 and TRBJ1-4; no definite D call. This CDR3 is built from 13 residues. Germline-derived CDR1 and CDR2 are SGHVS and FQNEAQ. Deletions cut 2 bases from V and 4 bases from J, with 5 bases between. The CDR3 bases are TGTGCCAGCAGCTTACGGAGTAATGAAAAACTGTTTTTT. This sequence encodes CASSLRSNEKLFF.

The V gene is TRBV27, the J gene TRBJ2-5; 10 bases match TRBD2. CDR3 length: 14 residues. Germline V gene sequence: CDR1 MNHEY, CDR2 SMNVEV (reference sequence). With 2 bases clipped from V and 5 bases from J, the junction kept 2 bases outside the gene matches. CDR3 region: CASSLVAGGETQYF. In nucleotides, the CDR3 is TGTGCCAGCAGTTTAGTAGCGGGGGGCGAGACCCAGTACTTC.

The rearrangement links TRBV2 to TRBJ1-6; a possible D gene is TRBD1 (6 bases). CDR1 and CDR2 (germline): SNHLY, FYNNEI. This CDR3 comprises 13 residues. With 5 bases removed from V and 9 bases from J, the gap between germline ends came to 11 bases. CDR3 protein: CASSRTATSPLHF. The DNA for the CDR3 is TGTGCCAGCAGTAGGACAGCTACTTCACCCCTCCACTTT.

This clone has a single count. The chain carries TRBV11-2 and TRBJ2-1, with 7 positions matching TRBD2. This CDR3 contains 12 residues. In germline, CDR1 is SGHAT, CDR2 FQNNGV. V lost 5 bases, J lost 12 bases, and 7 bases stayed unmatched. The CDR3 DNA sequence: TGTGCCAGCAGCCTCAGTCGCGGGGGGCAGTTCTTC. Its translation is CASSLSRGGQFF. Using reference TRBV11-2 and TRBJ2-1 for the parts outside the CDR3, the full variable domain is EAGVAQSPRYKIIEKRQSVAFWCNPISGHATLYWYQQILGQGPKLLIQFQNNGVVDDSQLPKDRFSAERLKGVDSTLKIQPAKLEDSAVYLCASSLSRGGQFFGPGTRLTVL.

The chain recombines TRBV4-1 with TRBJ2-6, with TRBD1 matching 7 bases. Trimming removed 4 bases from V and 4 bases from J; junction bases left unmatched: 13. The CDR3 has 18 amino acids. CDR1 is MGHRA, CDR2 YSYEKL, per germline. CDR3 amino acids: CASSLKPGGVSGANVLTF. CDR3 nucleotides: TGCGCCAGCAGCCTAAAACCAGGGGGAGTGTCCGGGGCCAACGTCCTGACTTTC.

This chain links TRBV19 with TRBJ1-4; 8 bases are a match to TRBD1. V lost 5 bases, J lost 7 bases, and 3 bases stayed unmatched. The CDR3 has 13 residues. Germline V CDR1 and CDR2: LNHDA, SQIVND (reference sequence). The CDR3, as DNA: TGTGCCAGTAGTCTCGGACAGGGTGAAAAACTGTTTTTT. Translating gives CASSLGQGEKLFF.